The rows below give T cell receptor beta chains drawn from one sample of a study of PD-1 blockade in classical Hodgkin lymphoma. Profiling relied on immunoSEQ multiplex PCR, and the TCRdb table lists in-frame clones only, not all of them. This sample has 20,000 to 30,000 clones, with about four fifths found just once. The sequenced sample was peripheral blood mononuclear cells (PBMCs), obtained before the second cycle of nivolumab. The source of these receptors is a human donor with classical Hodgkin lymphoma. Both conserved end residues are part of each CDR3. Each record gives: D gene, V gene, clone size, J gene, CDR3 protein, CDR3 DNA. The D gene is left open where the match is weak. The size entry is marked missing in some rows and otherwise reads once, few, many or a size class.

TRBD2	TRBV5-1	-	TRBJ2-7	CASSLGAGPDEQYF	TGCGCCAGCAGCTTAGGAGCGGGGCCGGACGAGCAGTACTTC
TRBD1	TRBV19	-	TRBJ1-3	CASSNPGQGDGNTIYF	TGTGCCAGTAGTAATCCGGGACAGGGAGACGGAAACACCATATATTTT
-	TRBV6-4	-	TRBJ1-2	CASSEGRDSYGYTF	TGTGCCAGCAGTGAAGGCCGAGACAGCTATGGCTACACCTTC
-	TRBV28	-	TRBJ2-7	CASRDGYEQYF	TGTGCCAGCAGGGATGGCTACGAGCAGTACTTC
-	TRBV18	-	TRBJ2-3	CASSPLVGTDTQYF	TGTGCCAGCTCACCCCTAGTTGGTACAGATACGCAGTATTTT
-	TRBV27	-	TRBJ1-1	CASSNFQGTEAFF	TGTGCCAGCAGCAATTTCCAGGGCACTGAAGCTTTCTTT
-	TRBV6-1	-	TRBJ1-4	CASSDGPGRKLFF	TGTGCCAGCAGTGATGGTCCGGGGAGAAAACTGTTTTTT
-	TRBV11-2	-	TRBJ2-5	CASSPGPRAIQETQYF	TGTGCCAGCAGCCCTGGACCTAGGGCTATCCAAGAGACCCAGTACTTC
-	TRBV25-1	-	TRBJ1-2	CASSSTDTDQYGYTF	TGTGCCAGCAGTAGCACGGACACGGACCAGTATGGCTACACCTTC
TRBD2	TRBV13	-	TRBJ2-3	CASSVRLAGAQTDTQYF	TGTGCCAGCAGCGTTAGACTAGCGGGGGCCCAAACAGATACGCAGTATTTT
TRBD1	TRBV7-8	-	TRBJ1-2	CASSYRQGNGYTF	TGTGCCAGCAGCTATAGACAGGGAAATGGCTACACCTTC
-	TRBV5-8	-	TRBJ2-7	CASSRGLYEQYF	TGTGCCAGCAGCCGTGGACTCTACGAGCAGTACTTC
-	TRBV5-6	few	TRBJ2-2	CASSLDGELFF	TGTGCCAGCAGCTTGGACGGGGAGCTGTTTTTT
-	TRBV18	-	TRBJ1-1	CASSPRGHTEAFF	TGTGCCAGCTCCCCCAGGGGTCACACTGAAGCTTTCTTT
-	TRBV6-1	-	TRBJ2-3	CASSERLQVNQDTQYF	TGTGCCAGCAGTGAAAGGTTGCAGGTCAACCAAGATACGCAGTATTTT
TRBD2	TRBV19	-	TRBJ2-4	CASSLAGGAKNIQYF	TGTGCCAGTAGTCTCGCGGGAGGAGCCAAAAACATTCAGTACTTC
-	TRBV6-6	-	TRBJ2-1	CASSRPYNEQFF	TGTGCCAGCAGTCGTCCCTACAATGAGCAGTTCTTC
TRBD2	TRBV19	-	TRBJ2-4	CASSITLGREAKNIQYF	TGTGCCAGTAGTATTACGTTAGGGCGGGAGGCCAAAAACATTCAGTACTTC
TRBD2	TRBV29-1	-	TRBJ2-1	CSVRTGLAGSNEQFF	TGCAGCGTCAGGACGGGACTAGCGGGATCCAATGAGCAGTTCTTC
-	TRBV29-1	-	TRBJ1-1	CSVHRATYEAFF	TGCAGCGTTCACAGGGCGACATATGAAGCTTTCTTT
TRBD1	TRBV4-1	-	TRBJ1-1	CASSYQGATRGKAEAFF	TGCGCCAGCAGCTACCAGGGGGCGACCCGGGGTAAGGCTGAAGCTTTCTTT
-	TRBV9	-	TRBJ1-1	CASSVSTYPDEAFF	TGTGCCAGCAGCGTATCGACCTATCCCGACGAAGCTTTCTTT
-	TRBV5-4	-	TRBJ2-5	CASSLSRGGIETQYF	TGTGCCAGCAGCTTGAGCAGGGGCGGAATTGAGACCCAGTACTTC
-	TRBV7-8	-	TRBJ1-3	CASSLNPGGGNTIYF	TGTGCCAGCAGCTTAAATCCCGGCGGGGGAAACACCATATATTTT
TRBD1	TRBV6-1	-	TRBJ1-5	CASGKTGEGNQPQHF	TGTGCCAGCGGAAAGACAGGGGAGGGCAATCAGCCCCAGCATTTT
-	TRBV6-5	-	TRBJ1-5	CASSYSETGQPQHF	TGTGCCAGCAGTTACTCTGAGACGGGTCAGCCCCAGCATTTT
-	TRBV30	-	TRBJ2-6	CAWSLTQTGANVLTF	TGTGCCTGGAGTTTAACACAAACTGGGGCCAACGTCCTGACTTTC
TRBD1	TRBV9	-	TRBJ1-2	CASSYGQGPLGYTF	TGTGCCAGCAGCTACGGACAGGGTCCCTTGGGCTACACCTTC
-	TRBV9	-	TRBJ2-2	CASSALGELFF	TGTGCCAGCAGCGCCCTCGGGGAGCTGTTTTTT
-	TRBV19	once	TRBJ1-2	CASSSQGGFYGYTF	TGTGCCAGTAGTTCCCAGGGCGGTTTTTATGGCTACACCTTC
TRBD1	TRBV19	-	TRBJ2-7	CASSNRQGLVYEQYF	TGTGCCAGTAGTAACCGACAGGGGTTGGTCTACGAGCAGTACTTC
-	TRBV4-1	medium-sized	TRBJ1-3	CASSQVTGGNTIYF	TGCGCCAGCAGCCAAGTGACAGGAGGAAACACCATATATTTT
-	TRBV7-8	medium-sized	TRBJ2-1	CASSFRQHHEQFF	TGTGCCAGCAGCTTTCGACAGCACCATGAGCAGTTCTTC
TRBD2	TRBV9	-	TRBJ2-7	CASSPPTSGAYEQYF	TGTGCCAGCAGCCCTCCGACTAGCGGGGCCTACGAGCAGTACTTC
-	TRBV30	once	TRBJ2-3	CAWSPTDTQYF	TGTGCCTGGAGTCCCACAGATACGCAGTATTTT
TRBD1	TRBV2	-	TRBJ1-5	CASTPGQGSNQPQHF	TGTGCCAGTACGCCGGGACAGGGAAGCAATCAGCCCCAGCATTTT
-	TRBV6-5	-	TRBJ1-2	CASSYSWMASGYTF	TGTGCCAGCAGTTACTCGTGGATGGCTTCTGGCTACACCTTC
-	TRBV7-8	-	TRBJ1-2	CASSLAKVTGIYGYTF	TGTGCCAGCAGCTTAGCGAAGGTCACAGGGATCTATGGCTACACCTTC
-	TRBV2	-	TRBJ2-7	CASSDSRGSGREQYF	TGTGCCAGCAGTGATTCTCGGGGTTCGGGTCGTGAGCAGTACTTC
TRBD2	TRBV28	-	TRBJ2-7	CASSPPSGRGYEQYF	TGTGCCAGCAGTCCCCCTAGCGGGAGGGGCTACGAGCAGTACTTC
TRBD1	TRBV19	-	TRBJ2-1	CATGGRGSSYNEQFF	TGTGCCACCGGAGGCAGGGGGAGCTCCTACAATGAGCAGTTCTTC
-	TRBV14	-	TRBJ2-7	CASSQDSYEQYF	TGTGCCAGCAGCCAAGACAGTTACGAGCAGTACTTC
TRBD1	TRBV5-6	-	TRBJ2-1	CASSSWTGSNEQFF	TGTGCCAGCAGCTCATGGACAGGGAGCAATGAGCAGTTCTTC
TRBD2	TRBV10-3	-	TRBJ2-3	CAISESAGGVTDTQYF	TGTGCCATCAGTGAGTCAGCGGGGGGCGTCACAGATACGCAGTATTTT
TRBD1	TRBV10-3	-	TRBJ1-5	CAISESGQGNQPQHF	TGTGCCATCAGTGAGTCGGGACAGGGGAATCAGCCCCAGCATTTT
TRBD1	TRBV7-8	few	TRBJ2-7	CASSVGTGAEQYF	TGTGCCAGCAGCGTAGGGACAGGGGCCGAGCAGTACTTC
-	TRBV28	-	TRBJ2-7	CASSLGGVDPYEQYF	TGTGCCAGCAGCCTCGGGGGAGTGGATCCCTACGAGCAGTACTTC
-	TRBV5-1	-	TRBJ2-7	CASSLAIGYEQYF	TGCGCCAGCAGCTTGGCCATAGGATACGAGCAGTACTTC
TRBD2	TRBV7-6	-	TRBJ2-3	CASSPLAGGTDTQYF	TGTGCCAGCAGCCCGCTAGCGGGGGGTACAGATACGCAGTATTTT
TRBD1	TRBV11-2	once	TRBJ1-4	CASSLGRGQGGEKLFF	TGTGCCAGCAGCTTGGGTCGTGGCCAGGGGGGTGAAAAACTGTTTTTT
TRBD2	TRBV9	once	TRBJ2-7	CASSVGERGVYEQYF	TGTGCCAGCAGCGTAGGAGAGCGGGGGGTCTACGAGCAGTACTTC
-	TRBV25-1	-	TRBJ1-5	CASSESGGSNQPQHF	TGTGCCAGCAGTGAATCTGGGGGTAGCAATCAGCCCCAGCATTTT
-	TRBV11-2	-	TRBJ2-1	CASSRIQGRGNEQFF	TGTGCCAGCAGCCGAATTCAGGGTAGGGGCAATGAGCAGTTCTTC